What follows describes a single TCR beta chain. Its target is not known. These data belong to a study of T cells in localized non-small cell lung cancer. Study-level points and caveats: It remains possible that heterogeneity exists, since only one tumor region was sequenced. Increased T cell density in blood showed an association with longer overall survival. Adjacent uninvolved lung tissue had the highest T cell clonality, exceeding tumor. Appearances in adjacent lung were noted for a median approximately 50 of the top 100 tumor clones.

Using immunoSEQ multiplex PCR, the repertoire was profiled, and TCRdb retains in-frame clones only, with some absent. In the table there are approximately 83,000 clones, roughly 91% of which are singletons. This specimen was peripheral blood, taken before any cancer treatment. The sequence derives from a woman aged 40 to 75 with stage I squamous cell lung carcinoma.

CDR3: CASSQVGGGPYEQYF. The CDR3 bases are TGCGCCAGCAGCCAAGTCGGCGGGGGACCCTACGAGCAGTACTTC. The chain joins TRBV4-1 to TRBJ2-7; TRBD2 matches at 7 bases. CDR1 is MGHRA, CDR2 YSYEKL, per germline. CDR3 length: 15 amino acids. J gave up 2 bases and V 1 base, and 5 bases lay outside the gene matches.